The 21 T cell receptor beta chains below were found in one sample sequenced in a study of early T cells in non-severe SARS-CoV-2 infection (dated by TCRdb to the early 2020s). Libraries were built with 5' RACE. Sequenced on a NextSeq 500. The public reads were reprocessed in TCRdb via fastp at Q25 and MiXCR, keeping in-frame beta chains. All rows with the same CDR3 protein become a single entry with the most common DNA and genes. The sample table contains approximately 76,000 distinct CDR3 sequences; only one count was recorded for around an eighth of them. Roughly 3% of the sample lies in the top ten. Sequenced: whole blood. These receptors came from an adult who was a healthcare worker with PCR-confirmed SARS-CoV-2 infection or an uninfected control (not recorded which).

The rearrangement uses TRBV12-3 or TRBV12-4 and TRBJ2-1, with 12 positions matching TRBD2. The CDR3 length is 15 residues. Trimming at V came to 6 bases and at J to 7 bases, leaving 7 bases not matched to a gene. The CDR3 DNA follows: TGTGCCAGCAGCAAGCTAGCGGGGGGGTTAAATGAGCAGTTCTTC. It codes for CASSKLAGGLNEQFF.

In this sample, this clonotype turned up many times. V and J are TRBV10-3 and TRBJ1-5, with D unclear. V was shortened by 6 bases and J by 1 base, with 4 bases between the two germline ends. CDR1 ENHRY and CDR2 SYGVKD come from the germline V gene. The CDR3 extends over 12 amino acids. CDR3 residues: CAIRGSNQPQHF. CDR3 DNA: TGTGCCATCAGAGGGAGCAATCAGCCCCAGCATTTT.

This clonotype showed up just a few times. The V call is TRBV10-3, the J call TRBJ1-1, with a possible D match to TRBD1 (5 bases). V was shortened by 4 bases and J by 0 bases, with 12 bases between the two germline ends. This CDR3 is 15 amino acids long. Germline V CDR1 and CDR2: ENHRY, SYGVKD. The CDR3 DNA follows: TGTGCCATCAGTGGGGGGGACGGACTGAACACTGAAGCTTTCTTT. Protein: CAISGGDGLNTEAFF.

The chain joins TRBV6-1 to TRBJ1-3; 10 positions match TRBD1. The CDR3 sequence is 16 residues long. V lost 5 bases to trimming and J lost 2 bases; unmatched junction nucleotides: 6. Germline V gives CDR1 MNHNS, CDR2 SASEGT. The CDR3 DNA is TGTGCCAGCAGTCTTTCCGGGACAGGGGCTGGAAACACCATATATTTT. Translating gives CASSLSGTGAGNTIYF.

With regard to this clonotype: A read error may produce the germline difference seen at one junction end. This chain uses TRBV7-2 with TRBJ2-7; 8 bases are shared with TRBD2. Germline V lookup: CDR1 SGHTA, CDR2 FQGNSA. The CDR3 is 15 residues long. CDR3 loop: CASSLVAGGAYKQYF. The CDR3 bases are TGTGCCAGCAGCTTAGTGGCGGGGGGAGCCTACAAGCAGTACTTC.

V and J are TRBV10-3 and TRBJ2-5; D possibly corresponds to TRBD1 (5 bases). V shed 10 bases and J shed 5 bases, with 14 bases lying between them. The CDR3 length is 12 residues. Looked up from germline, CDR1 is ENHRY and CDR2 is SYGVKD. CDR3 in amino acids: CATGHGSETQYF. DNA for the CDR3: TGTGCCACCGGACACGGATCGGAGACCCAGTACTTC.

In this sample, this clonotype turned up a few times. The gene calls are TRBV7-3 and TRBJ2-1; 8 positions match TRBD2. V lost 2 bases, J lost 9 bases, and 6 bases stayed unmatched. Germline assignment: CDR1 SGHTA and CDR2 FQGTGA. The CDR3 contains 14 residues. CDR3 region: CASSLAGGPSEQFF. The CDR3 region has the DNA TGTGCCAGCAGCTTAGCGGGAGGCCCCAGTGAGCAGTTCTTC.

V usage is TRBV30 and J usage is TRBJ2-1; D gene ambiguous. Germline V gene data show CDR1 as GTSNPN and CDR2 as SVGIG (reference sequence). V lost 4 bases, J lost 4 bases, and 14 bases lay in between. CDR3 length: 14 amino acids. DNA for the CDR3: TGTGCCTGGACGACCCCCTATGCGTACAATGAGCAGTTCTTC. Protein sequence: CAWTTPYAYNEQFF.

This clonotype turned up a few times. J is TRBJ2-1 and V is TRBV5-1; D might be TRBD2 (6 bases). Germline assignment: CDR1 SGHRS and CDR2 YFSETQ. The CDR3 covers 17 residues. Trimming took off 5 bases at V and 0 bases at J, with 18 bases between the two ends. In DNA, the CDR3 is TGCGCCAGCAGGGAGTTTCCCAGCGGGTCCTCCTACAATGAGCAGTTCTTC. It translates to CASREFPSGSSYNEQFF.

This sequence joins TRBV20-1 and TRBJ2-1; D is possibly TRBD2 (6 bases). The CDR3 is made up of 16 amino acids. CDR1 and CDR2 (germline): DFQATT, SNEGSKA (reference sequence). V was pared by 0 bases and J by 7 bases, with 19 bases between. The CDR3 loop is CSARDRPPTRGNEQFF. In DNA, the CDR3 is TGCAGTGCTAGAGATCGGCCCCCTACTCGGGGGAATGAGCAGTTCTTC.

The CDR3 region has the DNA TGCAGCGTTGGCAGGGGAAGCGGGGAGCTGTTTTTT. It translates to CSVGRGSGELFF. The chain couples TRBV29-1 to TRBJ2-2; possibly TRBD1 for D (6 bases). The germline V and J ends were trimmed by 4 bases and 7 bases, with 10 bases remaining between them. The CDR3 has 12 amino acids. CDR1 is SQVTM, CDR2 ANQGSEA, per germline.

V gene TRBV7-6 combines with J gene TRBJ2-1, with D possibly matching TRBD2 (5 bases). The CDR3 runs 15 residues. Germline values: CDR1 SGHVS, CDR2 FNYEAQ. Trimming took 2 bases from V and 9 from J, leaving 17 bases between them. The CDR3 nucleotides read TGTGCCAGCAGCTTAAATTTAGAGAGGGCCGGTGAGCAGTTCTTC. Its translation: CASSLNLERAGEQFF.

This clonotype was detected ten times or more. This chain links TRBV7-9 with TRBJ2-5; D is ambiguous. CDR1 and CDR2 (germline): SEHNR, FQNEAQ (reference sequence). V was clipped by 5 bases and J by 5 bases, with 15 bases between them. This CDR3 is built from 14 residues. CDR3 bases: TGTGCCAGCAGCCCTCCTCGGGCCGAGGAGACCCAGTACTTC. Protein sequence: CASSPPRAEETQYF.

This clonotype was observed at least ten times. The chain has TRBV7-9 and TRBJ2-1; 8 nucleotides agree with TRBD2. CDR3 size: 14 residues. The J segment lost 2 bases and the V segment lost 5 bases, leaving 2 bases of the junction unmatched. Germline V lookup: CDR1 SEHNR, CDR2 FQNEAQ (reference sequence). CDR3 in amino acids: CASSREGPYNEQFF. CDR3 nucleotides: TGTGCCAGCAGCCGGGAGGGCCCCTACAATGAGCAGTTCTTC.

In its sample, this clonotype was seen many times. The V call is TRBV12-3 or TRBV12-4, the J call TRBJ1-3, with 7 bases identical to TRBD1. The CDR3 spans 15 residues. V trimming: 3 bases; J trimming: 1 base; junction bases outside the gene matches: 3. The DNA of the CDR3 is TGTGCCAGCAGTTTGACAGGGCCATCTGGAAACACCATATATTTT. Translated: CASSLTGPSGNTIYF.

The chain links TRBV7-2 to TRBJ2-5; 7 bases are a match to TRBD1. This CDR3 is 15 amino acids long. The V gene end was trimmed by 5 bases and the J gene end by 1 base; junction bases not matched to a gene: 7. Germline CDR1 reads SGHTA; CDR2 reads FQGNSA. Here the CDR3 DNA reads TGTGCCAGCAGCCAACAGGGACAGCGCCAAGAGACCCAGTACTTC. It yields the protein CASSQQGQRQETQYF.

Many counts were recorded for this clonotype. The chain employs TRBV5-1 and TRBJ1-1, with 10 positions matching TRBD1. The CDR3 totals 13 residues. Germline loops: CDR1 SGHRS, CDR2 YFSETQ. Trimming removed 6 bases from V and 4 bases from J; junction bases left unmatched: 3. The DNA of the CDR3 is TGCGCCAGCACGACAGGGGGCGGCACTGAAGCTTTCTTT. Its protein is CASTTGGGTEAFF.

The rearrangement uses TRBV7-9 and TRBJ1-2; D possibly corresponds to TRBD1 (6 bases). V gave up 6 bases and J gave up 0 bases, with 11 bases separating them. CDR3 size: 14 residues. The germline V gene encodes CDR1 SEHNR and CDR2 FQNEAQ (reference sequence). The CDR3 bases are TGTGCCAGCAGTGAGTGGACAGCTAACTATGGCTACACCTTC. This translates into CASSEWTANYGYTF.

This chain uses TRBV28 with TRBJ2-1; D not certain. The CDR3 totals 12 residues. Germline lookup yields CDR1 MDHEN and CDR2 SYDVKM. Trimming removed 6 bases at V and 8 bases at J, with 11 bases between. The CDR3 protein is CASSPTPDEQFF. CDR3 sequence (DNA): TGTGCCAGCAGCCCGACCCCGGATGAGCAGTTCTTC.

The sample holds many counts of this clonotype. The chain has TRBV20-1 and TRBJ1-1; TRBD1 might be the D (6 bases). Trimming removed 5 bases at V and 0 bases at J, with 13 bases between. There are 14 residues in the CDR3. Germline CDR1 DFQATT, CDR2 SNEGSKA (reference sequence). DNA for the CDR3: TGCAGTGCTGAAAAAAGGGGGATGAACACTGAAGCTTTCTTT. Protein sequence: CSAEKRGMNTEAFF.

The chain is built from TRBV5-1 and TRBJ2-7; 7 nucleotides match TRBD1. Germline CDR1 is SGHRS and CDR2 is YFSETQ. Trimming took 0 bases from V and 1 from J; bases not matched to a gene: 1. This CDR3 contains 14 residues. The CDR3 reads CASSLEDRSYEQYF. In nucleotides, the CDR3 is TGCGCCAGCAGCTTGGAGGACAGGTCCTACGAGCAGTACTTC. The full variable domain, rest sourced from reference TRBV5-1 and TRBJ2-7, is KAGVTQTPRYLIKTRGQQVTLSCSPISGHRSVSWYQQTPGQGLQFLFEYFSETQRNKGNFPGRFSGRQFSNSRSEMNVSTLELGDSALYLCASSLEDRSYEQYFGPGTRLTVT.